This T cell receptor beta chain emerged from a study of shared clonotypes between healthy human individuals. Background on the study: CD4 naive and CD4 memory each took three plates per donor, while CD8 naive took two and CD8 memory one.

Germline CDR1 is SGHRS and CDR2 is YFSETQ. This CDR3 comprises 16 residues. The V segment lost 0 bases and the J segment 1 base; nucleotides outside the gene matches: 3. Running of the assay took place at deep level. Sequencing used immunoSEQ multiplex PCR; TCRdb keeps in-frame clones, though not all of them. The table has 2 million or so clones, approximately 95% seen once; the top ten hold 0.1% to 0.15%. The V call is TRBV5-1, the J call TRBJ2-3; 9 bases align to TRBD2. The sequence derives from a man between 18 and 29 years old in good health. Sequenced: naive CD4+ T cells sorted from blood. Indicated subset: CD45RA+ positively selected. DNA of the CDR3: TGCGCCAGCAGCTTGGCGTCTAGCGGGGGCACAGATACGCAGTATTTT. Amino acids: CASSLASSGGTDTQYF. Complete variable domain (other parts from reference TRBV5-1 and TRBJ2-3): KAGVTQTPRYLIKTRGQQVTLSCSPISGHRSVSWYQQTPGQGLQFLFEYFSETQRNKGNFPGRFSGRQFSNSRSEMNVSTLELGDSALYLCASSLASSGGTDTQYFGPGTRLTVL.